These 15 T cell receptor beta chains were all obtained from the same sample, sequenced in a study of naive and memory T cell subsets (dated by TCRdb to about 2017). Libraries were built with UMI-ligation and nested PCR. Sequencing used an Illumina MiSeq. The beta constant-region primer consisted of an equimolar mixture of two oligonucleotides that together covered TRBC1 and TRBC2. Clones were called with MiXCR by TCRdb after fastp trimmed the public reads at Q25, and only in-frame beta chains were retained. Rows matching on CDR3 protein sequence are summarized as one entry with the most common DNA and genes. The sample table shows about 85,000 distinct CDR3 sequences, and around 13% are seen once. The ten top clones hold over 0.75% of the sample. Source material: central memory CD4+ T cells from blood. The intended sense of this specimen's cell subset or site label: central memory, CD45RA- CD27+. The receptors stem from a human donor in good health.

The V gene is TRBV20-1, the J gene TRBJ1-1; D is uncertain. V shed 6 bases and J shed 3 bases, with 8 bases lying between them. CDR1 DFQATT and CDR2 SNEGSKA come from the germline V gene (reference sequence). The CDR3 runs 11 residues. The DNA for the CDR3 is TGCAGTGCCGGAGGTTACACTGAAGCTTTCTTT. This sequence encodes CSAGGYTEAFF.

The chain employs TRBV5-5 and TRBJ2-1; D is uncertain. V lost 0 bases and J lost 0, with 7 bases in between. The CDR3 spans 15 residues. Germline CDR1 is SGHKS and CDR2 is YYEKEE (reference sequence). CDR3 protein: CASSLDVSSYNEQFF. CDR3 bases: TGTGCCAGCAGCTTGGACGTAAGCTCCTACAATGAGCAGTTCTTC. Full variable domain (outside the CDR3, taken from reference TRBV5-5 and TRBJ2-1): DAGVTQSPTHLIKTRGQQVTLRCSPISGHKSVSWYQQVLGQGPQFIFQYYEKEERGRGNFPDRFSARQFPNYSSELNVNALLLGDSALYLCASSLDVSSYNEQFFGPGTRLTVL.

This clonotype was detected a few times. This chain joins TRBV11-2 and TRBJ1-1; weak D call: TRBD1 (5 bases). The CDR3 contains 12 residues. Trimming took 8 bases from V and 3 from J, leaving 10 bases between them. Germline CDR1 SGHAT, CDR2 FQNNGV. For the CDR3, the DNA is TGTGCCAGCGGGGGGATGTACACTGAAGCTTTCTTT. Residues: CASGGMYTEAFF.

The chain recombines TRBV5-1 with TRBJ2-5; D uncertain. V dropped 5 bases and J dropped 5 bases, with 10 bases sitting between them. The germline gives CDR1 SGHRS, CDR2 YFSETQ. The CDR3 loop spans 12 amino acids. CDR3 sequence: CASRGGRETQYF. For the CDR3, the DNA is TGCGCCAGCAGGGGCGGCCGGGAGACCCAGTACTTC.

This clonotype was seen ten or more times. CDR3: CASSQRLAVTGELFF. CDR3 DNA: TGTGCCAGCAGCCAGAGACTAGCGGTCACCGGGGAGCTGTTTTTT. The chain uses TRBV3-1 and TRBJ2-2; the match to TRBD2 covers 9 bases. Germline V gene data show CDR1 as LGHDT and CDR2 as YNNKEL (reference sequence). V dropped 3 bases and J dropped 4; count of bases not matched to a gene: 3. This CDR3 is 15 amino acids long.

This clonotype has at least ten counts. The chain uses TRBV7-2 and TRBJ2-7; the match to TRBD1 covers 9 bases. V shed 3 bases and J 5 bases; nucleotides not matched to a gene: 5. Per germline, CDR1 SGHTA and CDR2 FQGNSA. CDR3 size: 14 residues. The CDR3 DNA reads TGTGCCAGCAGCTTGAGGACAGGGGAGCACGAGCAGTACTTC. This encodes CASSLRTGEHEQYF.

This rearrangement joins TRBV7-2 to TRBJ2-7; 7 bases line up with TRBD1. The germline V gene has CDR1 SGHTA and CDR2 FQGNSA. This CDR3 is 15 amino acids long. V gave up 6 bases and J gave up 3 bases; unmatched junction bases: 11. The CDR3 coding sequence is TGTGCCAGCAGTCGAGACAGGGCCCAAAACTACGAGCAGTACTTC. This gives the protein CASSRDRAQNYEQYF.

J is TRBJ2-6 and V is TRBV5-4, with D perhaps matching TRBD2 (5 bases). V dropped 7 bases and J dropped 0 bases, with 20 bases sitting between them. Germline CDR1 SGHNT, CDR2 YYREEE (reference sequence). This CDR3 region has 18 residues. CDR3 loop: CASFGRAGQSSGANVLTF. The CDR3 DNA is TGTGCCAGCTTCGGGCGGGCGGGCCAATCCTCTGGGGCCAACGTCCTGACTTTC.

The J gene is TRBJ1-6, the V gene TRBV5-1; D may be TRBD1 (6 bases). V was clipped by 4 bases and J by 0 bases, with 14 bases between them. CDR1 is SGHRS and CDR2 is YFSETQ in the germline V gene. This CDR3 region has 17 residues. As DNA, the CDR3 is TGCGCCAGCAGCCAAGGACAGAGGAGCTCCTATAATTCACCCCTCCACTTT. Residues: CASSQGQRSSYNSPLHF.

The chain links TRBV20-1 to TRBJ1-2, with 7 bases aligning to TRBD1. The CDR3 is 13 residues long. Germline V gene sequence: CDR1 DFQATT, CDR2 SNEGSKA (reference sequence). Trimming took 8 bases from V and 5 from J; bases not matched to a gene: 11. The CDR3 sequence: CSQAPGQSYGYTF. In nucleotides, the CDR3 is TGCAGTCAGGCGCCGGGACAGTCGTATGGCTACACCTTC.

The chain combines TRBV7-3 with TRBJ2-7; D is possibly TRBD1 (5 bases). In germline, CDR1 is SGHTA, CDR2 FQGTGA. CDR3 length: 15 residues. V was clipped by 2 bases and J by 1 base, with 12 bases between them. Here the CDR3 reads CASSLEAGQSYEQYF. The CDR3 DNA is TGTGCCAGCAGCTTAGAGGCAGGGCAATCCTACGAGCAGTACTTC.

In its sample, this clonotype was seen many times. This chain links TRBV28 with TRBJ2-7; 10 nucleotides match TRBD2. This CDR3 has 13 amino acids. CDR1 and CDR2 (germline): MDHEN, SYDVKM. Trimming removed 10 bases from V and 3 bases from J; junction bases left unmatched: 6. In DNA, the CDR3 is TGTGCCACCCGGACTAGCGGTCTCTACGAGCAGTACTTC. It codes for CATRTSGLYEQYF.

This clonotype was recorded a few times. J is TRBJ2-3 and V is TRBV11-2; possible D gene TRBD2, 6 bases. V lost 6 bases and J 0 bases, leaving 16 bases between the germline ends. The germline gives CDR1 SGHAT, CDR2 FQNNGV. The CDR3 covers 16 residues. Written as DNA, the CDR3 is TGTGCCAGCAGTTACCTACGCGGGGCTAGCACAGATACGCAGTATTTT. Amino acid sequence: CASSYLRGASTDTQYF.

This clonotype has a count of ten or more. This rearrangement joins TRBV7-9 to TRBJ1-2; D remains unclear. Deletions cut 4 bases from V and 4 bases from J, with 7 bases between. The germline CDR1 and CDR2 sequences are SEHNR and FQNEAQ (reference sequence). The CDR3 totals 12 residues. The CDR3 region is CASSSDPYGYTF. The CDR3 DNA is TGTGCCAGCAGCTCCGATCCCTATGGCTACACCTTC.

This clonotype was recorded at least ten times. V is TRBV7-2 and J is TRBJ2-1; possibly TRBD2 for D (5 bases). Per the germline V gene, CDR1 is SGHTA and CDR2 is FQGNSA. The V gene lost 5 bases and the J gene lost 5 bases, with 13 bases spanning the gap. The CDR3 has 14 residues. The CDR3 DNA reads TGTGCCAGCAGCACCCGTTTCGGGGACAATGAGCAGTTCTTC. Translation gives CASSTRFGDNEQFF.